This T cell receptor beta chain was profiled in a study of T cell responses to AZD1222 COVID-19 vaccine. Points from the study as a whole: Spike was spanned by vaccine-associated CD4 TCRs, which were dominant at 160-218 and 743-854. Reportedly, nearly half of unique spike TCRs recognized epitopes outside B.1.351/B.1.1.7 mutations. No day 14 peak samples; only post-peak repertoires were characterized.

There are 12 residues in the CDR3. The germline V gene has CDR1 WSHSY and CDR2 SAAADI. The germline V and J ends were trimmed by 0 bases and 10 bases, with 7 bases remaining between them. This clone was counted a single time. Its specificity is not known. TCRdb's table, derived via immunoSEQ multiplex PCR, lists solely in-frame clones and lacks some. The table has roughly 77,000 clones, around 90% seen once. The sequences come from peripheral blood, collected 28 days after the second AZD1222 dose. This TCR was recovered from an adult who received the AZD1222 COVID-19 vaccine. The chain uses TRBV10-2 and TRBJ1-5; D gene ambiguous. The CDR3 loop reads CASSESALPQHF. The CDR3, as DNA: TGCGCCAGCAGTGAGTCGGCACTCCCCCAGCATTTT.